The TCR beta chain described here comes from a study of blood T cell repertoires in COVID-19. For the study at large: Samples representing acute and convalescent COVID-19 were sourced from the United States, Italy and Spain. The analysed material was cDNA or gDNA that came from T cells, B-cell-depleted T cells, or PBMCs.

In the original workflow: The authors estimated nucleated cell counts from reference gene primer amplification. TCRdb's copy holds only in-frame clones and misses some; the assay was immunoSEQ multiplex PCR. V and J calls plus clone size are reproduced from that table; the DNA served to infer D and trimming. The sample contains about 260,000 clones, 70% to 85% of which appear only once. The length of the CDR3 is 15 residues. Germline-derived CDR1 and CDR2 are SGDLS and YYNGEE. The germline V and J ends were trimmed by 4 bases and 1 base, with 14 bases remaining between them. This TCR came from a woman older than 75 with acute or convalescent COVID-19. The material sequenced was peripheral blood. The V call is TRBV9, the J call TRBJ1-1; D perhaps matches TRBD1 (5 bases). The CDR3 reads CASSTRSTANTEAFF. The DNA of the CDR3 is TGTGCCAGCAGCACCCGATCGACAGCGAACACTGAAGCTTTCTTT.